Listed below are T cell receptor beta chains from one sample, sequenced in a study of blood T cell repertoires in COVID-19. Assay: immunoSEQ multiplex PCR; the TCRdb copy retains only in-frame clones and omits some. Of 250,000 or so clones detected, roughly nine tenths appear once; the ten largest clones hold about 4.5%. The sample consisted of peripheral blood. The receptors stem from a woman aged 40-49 years who had recovered from COVID-19. The CDR3 runs from the conserved cysteine through the conserved F or W. A D gene is named only where the DNA matches it firmly. Some rows have no size entry. The others give once, few or many, or a class for an expanded clone.

D | length | J | size | V | DNA | CDR3
TRBD2 | 17 | TRBJ2-3 | - | TRBV10-2 | TGCGCCAGCAGCCCTGGACTAGCGGGGGGGCCGAAAGATACGCAGTATTTT | CASSPGLAGGPKDTQYF
- | 13 | TRBJ1-2 | - | TRBV19 | TGTGCCAGTAGTATAGAGGCAGGGATTGGCTACACCTTC | CASSIEAGIGYTF
- | 15 | TRBJ2-2 | once | TRBV25-1 | TGTGCCAGCAGTGAAGCCCGAGGGACTCACGGGGAGCTGTTTTTT | CASSEARGTHGELFF
TRBD1 | 14 | TRBJ1-1 | - | TRBV2 | TGTGCCAGCAGAGGGACAGCCGTGAACACTGAAGCTTTCTTT | CASRGTAVNTEAFF
- | 14 | TRBJ1-1 | - | TRBV6-6 | TGTGCCAGCACCCCCAAACAGAGGAACACTGAAGCTTTCTTT | CASTPKQRNTEAFF
- | 12 | TRBJ1-1 | - | TRBV30 | TGTGCCTGGAGTGCCTCAGGACGGGGAGCTTTCTTT | CAWSASGRGAFF
- | 14 | TRBJ2-3 | - | TRBV4-1 | TGCGCCAGCAGCCCCTGGACAGGCACAGATACGCAGTATTTT | CASSPWTGTDTQYF
TRBD1 | 14 | TRBJ2-1 | - | TRBV6-5 | TGTGCCAGCGCGACAGGGACCTCCTACAATGAGCAGTTCTTC | CASATGTSYNEQFF
TRBD1 | 15 | TRBJ2-3 | - | TRBV6-2/TRBV6-3 | TGTGCCAGCAGTTACCGACAGGGGTGGACAGATACGCAGTATTTT | CASSYRQGWTDTQYF
- | 11 | TRBJ2-1 | - | TRBV30 | TGTGCCTGGACCGCCTACAATGAGCAGTTCTTC | CAWTAYNEQFF
TRBD1 | 13 | TRBJ1-2 | - | TRBV7-9 | TGTGCCAGCAGCGCGGACAGGGAGAATGGCTACACCTTC | CASSADRENGYTF
TRBD2 | 16 | TRBJ2-1 | - | TRBV15 | TGTGCCACCAGCAGCCCTAGCGGGGGGGCAGTCAATGAGCAGTTCTTC | CATSSPSGGAVNEQFF
- | 11 | TRBJ1-1 | - | TRBV11-2 | TGTGCCAGCAGTCCCGGGGAGGTAGCTTTCTTT | CASSPGEVAFF
- | 16 | TRBJ1-1 | - | TRBV13 | TGTGCCAGCAGCTTACATACGGGACAACAGAACACTGAAGCTTTCTTT | CASSLHTGQQNTEAFF
TRBD1 | 16 | TRBJ2-7 | - | TRBV11-1 | TGTGCCAGCAGCTTAGCGGACGGGACAGGCCTCTACGAGCAGTACTTC | CASSLADGTGLYEQYF
TRBD1 | 15 | TRBJ1-1 | - | TRBV7-8 | TGTGCCAGCAGCACGCGAGAGGGGGCTAGGACTGAAGCTTTCTTT | CASSTREGARTEAFF
TRBD1 | 15 | TRBJ2-3 | once | TRBV28 | TGTGCCAGCAGTTTATCGGGACAGGGCACAGATACGCAGTATTTT | CASSLSGQGTDTQYF
TRBD1 | 14 | TRBJ1-1 | few | TRBV7-9 | TGTGCCAGCAGCACGGGGACAGCGAACACTGAAGCTTTCTTT | CASSTGTANTEAFF
- | 12 | TRBJ1-1 | - | TRBV29-1 | TGCAGCGTTGGTGGGCAAAACACTGAAGCTTTCTTT | CSVGGQNTEAFF
- | 12 | TRBJ1-2 | - | TRBV5-6 | TGTGCCAGCAGCGTTGGAGAAGAAGGCTACACCTTC | CASSVGEEGYTF
TRBD1 | 16 | TRBJ2-4 | few | TRBV13 | TGTGCCAGCAGCTTAGGTCCCGGGACAGGGATGAACATTCAGTACTTC | CASSLGPGTGMNIQYF
- | 15 | TRBJ2-4 | - | TRBV6-2/TRBV6-3 | TGTGCCAGCAGTTACGGGGGGATGGCCAAAAACATTCAGTACTTC | CASSYGGMAKNIQYF
- | 14 | TRBJ1-3 | - | TRBV7-9 | TGTGCCAGCAGCTTATGGAGCTCTGGAAACACCATATATTTT | CASSLWSSGNTIYF
- | 12 | TRBJ1-1 | - | TRBV10-3 | TGTGCCATCAGGGACAGTAACACTGAAGCTTTCTTT | CAIRDSNTEAFF
TRBD2 | 15 | TRBJ2-1 | - | TRBV19 | TGTGCCAGTAGTATTAGGAGCGGGAGCTTCAATGAGCAGTTCTTC | CASSIRSGSFNEQFF
TRBD1 | 14 | TRBJ1-2 | - | TRBV18 | TGTGCCAGCTCACCTGGGACAGGGGCAAATGGCTACACCTTC | CASSPGTGANGYTF
- | 16 | TRBJ2-2 | - | TRBV10-3 | TGTGCCATCAGTGAGGTAGTAGGACAGAGCACCGGGGAGCTGTTTTTT | CAISEVVGQSTGELFF
- | 15 | TRBJ2-3 | - | TRBV7-9 | TGTGCCAGCAGCTATAGTAGGCTAGCCACAGATACGCAGTATTTT | CASSYSRLATDTQYF
- | 12 | TRBJ2-1 | - | TRBV11-2 | TGTGCCACTAACCCCTCGGGCAATGAGCAGTTCTTC | CATNPSGNEQFF
TRBD2 | 15 | TRBJ2-1 | - | TRBV9 | TGTGCCAGCAGCCCCACTAGCGACTCCTACAATGAGCAGTTCTTC | CASSPTSDSYNEQFF
- | 15 | TRBJ2-7 | - | TRBV9 | TGTGCCAGCACCCCGGCCGGGGACACCTCCTACGAGCAGTACTTC | CASTPAGDTSYEQYF
- | 14 | TRBJ2-3 | - | TRBV5-4 | TGTGCCAGCAGCTTGAACATGGGCACAGATACGCAGTATTTT | CASSLNMGTDTQYF
TRBD2 | 14 | TRBJ2-1 | once | TRBV9 | TGTGCCAGCAGCTTTAGCGGGGGGGCCGGTGAGCAGTTCTTC | CASSFSGGAGEQFF
- | 14 | TRBJ1-6 | few | TRBV7-3 | TGTGCCAGCAGTCCCCGCGGGGGAGGTTCACCCCTCCACTTT | CASSPRGGGSPLHF
- | 14 | TRBJ2-7 | - | TRBV5-6 | TGTGCCAGCAGCTTTTACGGTAGCTCCTACGAGCAGTACTTC | CASSFYGSSYEQYF
TRBD2 | 16 | TRBJ2-3 | - | TRBV7-6 | TGTGCCAGCAGCCAAGGGCTTAGCGGGAGCCCAGATACGCAGTATTTT | CASSQGLSGSPDTQYF
TRBD1 | 15 | TRBJ1-2 | - | TRBV28 | TGTGCCAGCAGTGCAAGGGACAGGGGAAACTATGGCTACACCTTC | CASSARDRGNYGYTF
- | 15 | TRBJ2-3 | - | TRBV10-3 | TGTGCCTCAGCTCCCCGCGGGGAAGACACAGATACGCAGTATTTT | CASAPRGEDTDTQYF
- | 16 | TRBJ2-2 | - | TRBV4-3 | TGCGCCAGCAGCCAAGAAGGGAGAAGCCCTGCCGGGGAGCTGTTTTTT | CASSQEGRSPAGELFF
TRBD1 | 13 | TRBJ1-2 | - | TRBV5-5 | TGTGCCAGCAGTTACACAGGGGAAAATGGCTACACCTTC | CASSYTGENGYTF
TRBD1 | 15 | TRBJ1-4 | - | TRBV2 | TGTGCCAGCAGTGATCCCAACAGGGGCGGAGAAAAACTGTTTTTT | CASSDPNRGGEKLFF